Each of the 12 T cell receptor beta chains below was sequenced from the same sample in a study of T-cell memory formation after mild COVID-19. MiXCR, applied by TCRdb to the 5' RACE reads, yields one record per CDR3 protein. In the table there are about 27,000 distinct CDR3 sequences, approximately 16% of which are singletons. Sequencing used PBMCs or a T cell subset sorted from them (not recorded which). These receptors came from an adult who had mild COVID-19 (a few samples of this study predate the infection). Cell type and time point are not known.

This clonotype was recorded at least ten times. The V call is TRBV20-1, the J call TRBJ1-6, with 7 bases identical to TRBD1. The CDR3 has 14 residues. The germline V gene has CDR1 DFQATT and CDR2 SNEGSKA (reference sequence). With V trimmed by 7 bases and J by 8 bases, 11 bases remained unmatched. CDR3: CSVMPGTVYSPLHF. The CDR3 coding sequence is TGCAGTGTGATGCCGGGGACAGTATATTCACCCCTCCACTTT.

This clonotype has a count of ten or more. This chain joins TRBV7-6 and TRBJ2-7; maybe TRBD2 (6 bases). Between the trimmed V and J ends, which lost 5 bases and 7 bases, there was a span of 18 bases. Germline loops: CDR1 SGHVS, CDR2 FNYEAQ. This CDR3 is built from 14 residues. CDR3 bases: TGTGCCAGCAGCCCCGGTAGGAGGGTCCGGGAGCAGTACTTC. Amino acids: CASSPGRRVREQYF.

This clonotype was detected ten times or more. The CDR3 loop reads CASSRDRSRSNSPLHF. CDR3 DNA sequence: TGCGCCAGCAGCCGGGACAGGTCAAGAAGTAATTCACCCCTCCACTTT. The V call is TRBV5-1, the J call TRBJ1-6; 8 bases match TRBD1. V shed 4 bases, J shed 6 bases, and the junction held 9 bases outside the gene matches. Germline V CDR1 and CDR2: SGHRS, YFSETQ. CDR3 length: 16 residues.

This clonotype was seen ten or more times. The chain combines TRBV12-3 or TRBV12-4 with TRBJ2-2, with D possibly TRBD2 on 6 matching bases. The CDR3 extends over 14 amino acids. Trimming shortened V by 0 bases and J by 5 bases, and 7 bases separated the two germline ends. The CDR3 DNA reads TGTGCCAGCAGTTTAGCTGGGGGGACCGGGGAGCTGTTTTTT. Its protein product is CASSLAGGTGELFF.

This clonotype was observed a few times. The rearrangement joins TRBV7-7 to TRBJ2-7; D not certain. Germline assignment: CDR1 SSHAT and CDR2 FNYEAQ (reference sequence). Between the trimmed V and J ends, which lost 5 bases and 5 bases, there was a span of 16 bases. The CDR3 extends over 14 amino acids. The DNA for the CDR3 is TGTGCCAGCAGCATTGACTGGCCCTCGAACGAGCAGTACTTC. Amino acid sequence: CASSIDWPSNEQYF. Combining the CDR3 with reference TRBV7-7 and TRBJ2-7 gives the whole variable domain GAGVSQSPRYKVTKRGQDVTLRCDPISSHATLYWYQQALGQGPEFLTYFNYEAQPDKSGLPSDRFSAERPEGSISTLTIQRTEQRDSAMYRCASSIDWPSNEQYFGPGTRLTVT.

The sample holds a few counts of this clonotype. The V call is TRBV5-5, the J call TRBJ1-5; TRBD1 might be the D (6 bases). The CDR3 consists of 17 residues. V was shortened by 4 bases and J by 0 bases, with 17 bases between the two germline ends. CDR1 and CDR2 from the germline V gene are SGHKS and YYEKEE (reference sequence). The CDR3 DNA sequence: TGTGCCAGCAGCCCGATTTGGACAGTGACTAGCAATCAGCCCCAGCATTTT. The encoded protein is CASSPIWTVTSNQPQHF.

This clonotype has at least ten counts. This chain uses TRBV4-3 with TRBJ2-1; no clear D gene. Germline loops: CDR1 LGHNA, CDR2 YSLEER. V was shortened by 3 bases and J by 0 bases, with 3 bases between the two germline ends. The CDR3 is 13 amino acids. CDR3 protein: CASSHLSYNEQFF. CDR3 nucleotide sequence: TGCGCCAGCAGCCACCTCTCCTACAATGAGCAGTTCTTC.

This clonotype has a handful of counts. The chain carries TRBV29-1 and TRBJ1-2, with 10 positions matching TRBD1. This CDR3 spans 11 amino acids. Germline V CDR1 and CDR2: SQVTM, ANQGSEA. Trimming cost V 7 bases and J 6 bases; bases outside gene matches: 2. As DNA, the CDR3 is TGCAGCGCCGGACAGGGGGATGGCTACACCTTC. This sequence encodes CSAGQGDGYTF. The whole variable domain, remainder taken from reference TRBV29-1 and TRBJ1-2, is SAVISQKPSRDICQRGTSLTIQCQVDSQVTMMFWYRQQPGQSLTLIATANQGSEATYESGFVIDKFPISRPNLTFSTLTVSNMSPEDSSIYLCSAGQGDGYTFGSGTRLTVV.

The table lists this clonotype with a few counts. J is TRBJ1-1 and V is TRBV6-2 or TRBV6-3, with D possibly TRBD1 on 5 matching bases. Trimming removed 6 bases from V and 8 bases from J, with 16 bases in between. The length of the CDR3 is 13 residues. Germline loops: CDR1 MNHEY, CDR2 SVGEGT. The CDR3, as DNA: TGTGCCAGCAGCCCGGGGATCGGGGCGGAAGCTTTCTTT. Translated, it gives CASSPGIGAEAFF.

The table lists this clonotype with many counts. The chain links TRBV7-2 to TRBJ2-7; TRBD1 aligns across 9 bases. This CDR3 comprises 16 residues. V lost 1 base to trimming and J lost 0 bases; unmatched junction nucleotides: 4. Per the germline V gene, CDR1 is SGHTA and CDR2 is FQGNSA. In nucleotides, the CDR3 is TGTGCCAGCAGCTTAGGGGGGACAGGGATCTCCTACGAGCAGTACTTC. This gives the protein CASSLGGTGISYEQYF.

This clonotype showed up many times. The chain is built from TRBV5-1 and TRBJ2-5, with 8 nucleotides matching TRBD1. Germline V gives CDR1 SGHRS, CDR2 YFSETQ. V shed 4 bases and J 5 bases; nucleotides not matched to a gene: 7. The CDR3 sequence is 14 residues long. Here the CDR3 reads CASSREAGGETQYF. Written as DNA, the CDR3 is TGCGCCAGCAGCCGAGAGGCAGGGGGCGAGACCCAGTACTTC.

The chain combines TRBV7-9 with TRBJ2-7, with D unresolved. Trimming cost V 8 bases and J 3 bases, with 8 bases left between them. The CDR3 sequence is 11 residues long. Per germline, CDR1 SEHNR and CDR2 FQNEAQ (reference sequence). The CDR3 DNA reads TGTGCCAGCTCGGATTACTACGAGCAGTACTTC. Translation: CASSDYYEQYF. The full variable domain, in which reference TRBV7-9 and TRBJ2-7 provide the parts outside the CDR3, is DTGVSQNPRHKITKRGQNVTFRCDPISEHNRLYWYRQTLGQGPEFLTYFQNEAQLEKSRLLSDRFSAERPKGSFSTLEIQRTEQGDSAMYLCASSDYYEQYFGPGTRLTVT.